This T cell receptor beta chain emerged from a study of blood T cell repertoires in COVID-19. Turning to the study itself: Sources were T cells, B-cell-depleted T cells, or PBMCs; the material itself was cDNA or gDNA.

The authors' processing: From reference gene primer amplification, estimates of nucleated cell counts were derived. Measured with immunoSEQ multiplex PCR; TCRdb has only the in-frame clones, and not every one. From that table come the V and J calls and clone size; the DNA was used to work out D and trimming. The data show some 100,000 clones, 80% to 90% seen once. The ends were cut back, 5 bases at V and 3 bases at J, with 13 bases in the middle. Germline CDR1 and CDR2: SEHNR and FQNEAQ (reference sequence). The CDR3 runs 14 residues. The sequence was obtained from a woman in her 50s who had recovered from COVID-19. The sample consisted of PBMCs or T cells enriched from blood (not recorded which). V usage is TRBV7-9 and J usage is TRBJ1-2; a weak D match, TRBD1 (6 bases). The CDR3 sequence: CASSRDGQYYGYTF. The DNA for the CDR3 is TGTGCCAGCAGCCGAGACGGACAGTACTATGGCTACACCTTC.